The entry below describes one T cell receptor beta chain. The target antigen is unknown. The source of the sample is a study of type 1 and type 2 diabetes patients. Study-wide context: T cells were magnetically sorted from PBMCs as CD4+ or CD8+ subsets. The whole study generated approximately 19 million paired-end reads.

Looked up from germline, CDR1 is SGHTA and CDR2 is FQGTGA. CDR3 length: 14 residues. With 3 bases clipped from V and 5 bases from J, the junction kept 7 bases outside the gene matches. Study findings and constraints: Type 2 diabetes patients had few highly-expanded CD4+ clones, median one. V and J gene usage correlated at around 0.97 between type 2 diabetes and control samples.

The PCR template was genomic DNA. A primer set of 30 forward and 13 reverse primers amplified the CDR3. From the multiplex PCR reads, TCRdb called clonotypes with MiXCR, one entry per CDR3 protein. The table has approximately 260,000 distinct CDR3 sequences, around 47% seen once. Sequencing input: peripheral blood mononuclear cells (PBMCs). V and J are TRBV7-3 and TRBJ2-7, with 7 bases fitting TRBD2. The clonotype originates from a man aged 18-30 years with type 2 diabetes. CDR3 DNA sequence: TGTGCCAGCAGCTTGTGGGTAGCGGGCCACGAGCAGTACTTC. Translated: CASSLWVAGHEQYF.